A selection of T cell receptor beta chains follows, all from one sample in a study of PD-1 blockade in mismatch repair-deficient tumors. Sequencing was performed with immunoSEQ multiplex PCR; in TCRdb, only in-frame clones are kept and a portion is missing. The sample has about 100,000 clones; 65% to 85% are singletons. This sample comprised peripheral blood, obtained roughly 35 weeks after starting pembrolizumab. The receptors stem from an adult with mismatch repair-deficient cancer. The CDR3 runs from the conserved cysteine through the conserved F or W. The order of the fields is D gene, J gene, V gene, clone size, CDR3 protein, CDR3 DNA. A D gene is named only where the DNA matches it firmly. Not every row has a clone size; where given, it reads once, few, many or a size class.

-,TRBJ1-2,TRBV7-9,few,CASSFEQLNYGYTF,TGTGCCAGCAGCTTTGAACAGCTTAACTATGGCTACACCTTC
TRBD1,TRBJ2-7,TRBV6-5,-,CASSSGGATYEQYF,TGTGCCAGCAGTTCAGGGGGCGCGACCTACGAGCAGTACTTC
-,TRBJ1-5,TRBV27,-,CASSLTPGHDQPQHF,TGTGCCAGCAGTCTGACTCCGGGACACGATCAGCCCCAGCATTTT
-,TRBJ1-1,TRBV7-2,once,CASSPRSVGTEAFF,TGTGCCAGCAGCCCAAGATCCGTTGGCACTGAAGCTTTCTTT
TRBD1,TRBJ1-2,TRBV15,-,CATSIRTGSGYTF,TGTGCCACCAGCATACGGACAGGGTCAGGCTACACCTTC
TRBD1,TRBJ1-2,TRBV11-2,few,CASSLDRTGRAYGYTF,TGTGCCAGCAGCTTAGATCGGACAGGGAGGGCTTATGGCTACACCTTC
-,TRBJ2-7,TRBV2,-,CASSGKDPLEQYF,TGTGCCAGCAGTGGAAAGGACCCTCTTGAGCAGTACTTC
-,TRBJ2-2,TRBV30,once,CAWSYGSGTGELFF,TGTGCCTGGAGTTACGGGAGTGGCACCGGGGAGCTGTTTTTT
-,TRBJ1-4,TRBV2,-,CAIQWVEELFF,TGTGCCATACAATGGGTAGAGGAACTGTTTTTT
TRBD2,TRBJ2-1,TRBV2,-,CASRRAGGYNEQFF,TGTGCCAGCCGCCGGGCGGGGGGGTACAATGAGCAGTTCTTC
TRBD2,TRBJ2-5,TRBV10-3,-,CAISARTSGRGGQETQYF,TGTGCCATCAGTGCGAGGACTAGCGGGAGAGGGGGCCAAGAGACCCAGTACTTC
-,TRBJ2-7,TRBV7-8,few,CASSEAGRSEQYF,TGTGCCAGCAGCGAAGCCGGCAGGAGCGAGCAGTACTTC
TRBD2,TRBJ2-5,TRBV4-2,-,CASSQVAGISQETQYF,TGTGCCAGCAGCCAGGTAGCGGGGATATCCCAAGAGACCCAGTACTTC
-,TRBJ2-3,TRBV4-2,-,CASSLDSNTQYF,TGTGCCAGCAGCTTGGACAGTAATACGCAGTATTTT
-,TRBJ1-2,TRBV7-9,once,CASAMLFHYGYTF,TGTGCCAGCGCTATGCTGTTTCACTATGGCTACACCTTC
TRBD2,TRBJ2-7,TRBV9,-,CASSVGQRELDEQYF,TGTGCCAGCAGCGTAGGTCAGCGGGAGCTTGACGAGCAGTACTTC
-,TRBJ2-7,TRBV4-3,-,CASSQGSAVGYEQYF,TGCGCCAGCAGCCAAGGTTCTGCGGTCGGGTACGAGCAGTACTTC